The 14 T cell receptor beta chains below come from one sample, sequenced in a study of shared clonotypes between healthy human individuals. TCRdb's copy holds only in-frame clones and misses some; the assay was immunoSEQ multiplex PCR. The data hold 450,000 to 700,000 clones, with around 95% observed a single time. As defined, naive CD8 cells were CD45RO-negative and positively selected for CCR7, with terminally differentiated effector memory CD45RA+ cells excluded. Sequences were obtained from naive CD8+ T cells sorted from blood. The receptor source for this set is a woman in her 30s in good health.

In DNA form, the CDR3 reads TGTGCCAGCAGTGAACCCCAGACAGGGTGGGGCACAGATACGCAGTATTTT. Translated: CASSEPQTGWGTDTQYF. The rearrangement links TRBV6-1 to TRBJ2-3; 7 bases fit TRBD1. The germline V gene has CDR1 MNHNS and CDR2 SASEGT. The CDR3 consists of 17 residues. The junction had 9 bases not matched to a gene; V was cut back by 2 bases and J by 1 base.

This chain links TRBV5-4 with TRBJ2-7, with D tentatively TRBD1 or TRBD2 (5 bases each). Trimming took 4 bases from V and 5 from J, leaving 13 bases between them. CDR1 and CDR2 from the germline V gene are SGHNT and YYREEE (reference sequence). This CDR3 spans 13 amino acids. This chain's CDR3 is CASSPGGGHEQYF. The CDR3 coding sequence is TGTGCCAGCAGCCCCGGTGGGGGACACGAGCAGTACTTC.

The chain links TRBV6-1 to TRBJ2-7, with D maybe TRBD1 (6 bases). The CDR3 spans 15 residues. Trimming removed 0 bases from V and 7 bases from J, with 16 bases in between. Germline loops: CDR1 MNHNS, CDR2 SASEGT. The CDR3 loop reads CASSEAPGEFGEQYF. DNA for the CDR3: TGTGCCAGCAGTGAAGCGCCAGGGGAGTTCGGAGAGCAGTACTTC.

J is TRBJ1-1 and V is TRBV30; 12 positions match TRBD1. Germline assignment: CDR1 GTSNPN and CDR2 SVGIG (reference sequence). The CDR3 length is 16 residues. The J segment lost 0 bases and the V segment lost 3 bases, leaving 5 bases of the junction unmatched. In nucleotides, the CDR3 is TGTGCCTGGAGCGGGACAGGGGGCAGGGTGAACACTGAAGCTTTCTTT. Amino acid sequence: CAWSGTGGRVNTEAFF.

In this sample, this clone turned up once. CDR3 loop: CASSYGTSGSEAFF. Written as DNA, the CDR3 is TGTGCCAGCAGTTACGGGACCTCAGGATCTGAAGCTTTCTTT. The chain carries TRBV6-6 and TRBJ1-1; D might be TRBD1 (5 bases). V was cut by 2 bases and J by 6 bases, with 13 bases left in between. CDR1 is MNHNY, CDR2 SVGAGI, per germline (reference sequence). The CDR3 extends over 14 amino acids.

The chain has TRBV7-2 and TRBJ2-1; a weak D match, TRBD1 (5 bases). The CDR3 is made up of 11 amino acids. Germline V gene lookup returns CDR1 SGHTA and CDR2 FQGNSA. V dropped 6 bases and J dropped 10 bases, with 10 bases sitting between them. CDR3: CASRPPGEQFF. The CDR3 nucleotides are TGTGCCAGCAGACCACCAGGGGAGCAGTTCTTC.

The rearrangement joins TRBV28 to TRBJ2-1; 12 nucleotides match TRBD2. Trimming removed 6 bases from V and 9 bases from J; junction bases left unmatched: 3. CDR3 length equals 13 residues. The germline V gene encodes CDR1 MDHEN and CDR2 SYDVKM. The CDR3 DNA is TGTGCCAGCAGGACTAGCGGGAGCGCTGAGCAGTTCTTC. This encodes CASRTSGSAEQFF.

The genes are TRBV7-9 and TRBJ2-3, with 14 bases that match TRBD2. J was trimmed by 2 bases and V by 5 bases; bases with no gene match: 12. Germline V gene sequence: CDR1 SEHNR, CDR2 FQNEAQ (reference sequence). CDR3 size: 19 residues. CDR3 sequence: CASSARERTSGRTTDTQYF. CDR3 in DNA: TGTGCCAGCAGCGCCAGAGAGCGGACTAGCGGGAGGACCACAGATACGCAGTATTTT.

The V and J genes are TRBV7-9 and TRBJ2-7; 10 nucleotides agree with TRBD2. V gave up 4 bases and J gave up 3 bases; unmatched junction bases: 6. Germline CDR1 reads SEHNR; CDR2 reads FQNEAQ (reference sequence). This CDR3 region has 15 residues. The CDR3 loop is CASSWRLAGDYEQYF. The CDR3 nucleotides are TGTGCCAGCAGCTGGCGGCTAGCGGGAGACTACGAGCAGTACTTC.

Worth noting for this clone: In the same sample, other DNA sequences code for this CDR3. The genes are TRBV27 and TRBJ2-7; D is ambiguous. The CDR3 has 12 amino acids. Germline V gives CDR1 MNHEY, CDR2 SMNVEV (reference sequence). V dropped 2 bases and J dropped 3 bases, with 5 bases sitting between them. Here the CDR3 reads CASSLVGYEQYF. In nucleotides, the CDR3 is TGTGCCAGCAGTTTAGTGGGCTACGAGCAGTACTTC.

This chain joins TRBV27 and TRBJ2-7; D is undetermined. Germline-derived CDR1 and CDR2 are MNHEY and SMNVEV (reference sequence). V was cut by 4 bases and J by 3 bases, with 13 bases left in between. The CDR3 covers 14 residues. CDR3 nucleotide sequence: TGTGCCAGCAGTTCATACGTGAGCAACTACGAGCAGTACTTC. Translating it yields CASSSYVSNYEQYF.

This chain joins TRBV19 and TRBJ2-7; D call uncertain. Germline CDR1 LNHDA, CDR2 SQIVND (reference sequence). This CDR3 has 12 residues. V was shortened by 9 bases and J by 3 bases, with 12 bases between the two germline ends. CDR3 sequence reads: CARKRRNYEQYF. The CDR3 region has the DNA TGTGCCAGAAAAAGACGGAACTACGAGCAGTACTTC.

The rearrangement links TRBV7-8 to TRBJ2-3; 9 bases line up with TRBD2. V gave up 3 bases and J gave up 6 bases; unmatched junction bases: 10. In germline, CDR1 is SGHVS, CDR2 FQNEAQ. The CDR3 loop spans 16 amino acids. CDR3: CASSFPSGTEGDTQYF. The CDR3 DNA sequence: TGTGCCAGCAGCTTCCCTAGCGGGACTGAGGGTGATACGCAGTATTTT.

This chain uses TRBV11-2 with TRBJ2-1; D unresolved. Germline CDR1 and CDR2: SGHAT and FQNNGV. CDR3 size: 11 residues. V was cut by 10 bases and J by 7 bases, with 11 bases left in between. The CDR3 sequence: CATYTGNEQFF. CDR3 nucleotide sequence: TGTGCCACCTACACCGGGAATGAGCAGTTCTTC.